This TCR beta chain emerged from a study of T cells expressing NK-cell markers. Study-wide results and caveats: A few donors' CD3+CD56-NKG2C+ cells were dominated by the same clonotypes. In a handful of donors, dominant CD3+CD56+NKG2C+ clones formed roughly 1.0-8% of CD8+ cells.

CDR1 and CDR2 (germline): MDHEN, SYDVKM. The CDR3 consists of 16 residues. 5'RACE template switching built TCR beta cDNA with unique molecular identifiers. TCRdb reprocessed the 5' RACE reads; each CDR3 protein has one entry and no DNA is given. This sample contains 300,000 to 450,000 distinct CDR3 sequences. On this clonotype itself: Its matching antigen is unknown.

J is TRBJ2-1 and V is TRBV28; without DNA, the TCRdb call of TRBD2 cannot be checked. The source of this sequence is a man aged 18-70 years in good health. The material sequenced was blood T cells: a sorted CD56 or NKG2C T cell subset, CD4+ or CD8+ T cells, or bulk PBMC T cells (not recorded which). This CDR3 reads CASSFLGSGANNEQFF. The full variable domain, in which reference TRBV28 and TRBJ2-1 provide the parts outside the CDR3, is DVKVTQSSRYLVKRTGEKVFLECVQDMDHENMFWYRQDPGLGLRLIYFSYDVKMKEKGDIPEGYSVSREKKERFSLILESASTNQTSMYLCASSFLGSGANNEQFFGPGTRLTVL.